This entry lists 27 T cell receptor beta chains sequenced from one sample in a study of blood T cell repertoires in COVID-19. Some clones are missing from TCRdb's copy, which holds only in-frame ones; the method was immunoSEQ multiplex PCR. The table has hundreds of thousands of clones, roughly 90% seen once. Sequenced: PBMCs or T cells enriched from blood (not recorded which). The receptors were sampled from a woman between 25 and 40 years old who had recovered from COVID-19.

V is TRBV28 and J is TRBJ2-7; 9 bases match TRBD2. This CDR3 has 14 residues. V was pared by 7 bases and J by 4 bases, with 8 bases of the junction left unmatched. Germline values: CDR1 MDHEN, CDR2 SYDVKM. The CDR3 coding sequence is TGTGCCAGCACCCGGGCGGGAGGGCCGTACGAGCAGTACTTC. Translation gives CASTRAGGPYEQYF.

Of note for this clone: This sample also contains other DNA sequences that code for the same CDR3. This sequence joins TRBV19 and TRBJ1-1; D remains ambiguous. Germline V lookup: CDR1 LNHDA, CDR2 SQIVND (reference sequence). The ends were cut back, 1 base at V and 0 bases at J, with 9 bases in the middle. The CDR3 has 15 amino acids. Written as DNA, the CDR3 is TGTGCCAGTAGTATAGGCCCGGGGATGAACACTGAAGCTTTCTTT. It is translated as CASSIGPGMNTEAFF.

This clone was counted a single time. The CDR3 DNA sequence: TGTGCCAGCAGTTCGTTAGCGGGAGCGTTCAACGAGCAGTACTTC. Translated, it gives CASSSLAGAFNEQYF. The chain carries TRBV6-5 and TRBJ2-7, with 9 positions matching TRBD2. Germline assignment: CDR1 MNHEY and CDR2 SVGAGI. V was pared by 4 bases and J by 5 bases, with 9 bases of the junction left unmatched. This CDR3 contains 15 residues.

The V call is TRBV5-1, the J call TRBJ2-1, with 7 bases fitting TRBD1. The CDR3 extends over 15 amino acids. Germline CDR1 reads SGHRS; CDR2 reads YFSETQ. The trim removed 4 bases at V and 7 bases at J, leaving 11 bases unmatched. This CDR3 reads CASSPGTGAVNEQFF. The CDR3 nucleotides are TGCGCCAGCAGCCCGGGTACAGGGGCGGTAAATGAGCAGTTCTTC.

The gene calls are TRBV15 and TRBJ1-4; TRBD1 agrees at 8 bases. With V trimmed by 3 bases and J by 11 bases, 2 bases remained unmatched. This CDR3 comprises 12 residues. The germline gives CDR1 LNHNV, CDR2 YYDKDF (reference sequence). In DNA, the CDR3 is TGTGCCACCAGCAGCAACAGGGGGAAACTGTTTTTT. As protein: CATSSNRGKLFF.

This clone was picked up one time. The chain has TRBV14 and TRBJ1-1; the D gene is possibly TRBD1 (5 bases). Germline assignment: CDR1 SGHDN and CDR2 FVKESK. The CDR3 covers 15 residues. V was trimmed by 3 bases and J by 4 bases, leaving 15 bases between them. The CDR3 region is CASSQIGQGGTEAFF. For the CDR3, the DNA is TGTGCCAGCAGCCAGATCGGTCAGGGAGGCACTGAAGCTTTCTTT.

The chain employs TRBV2 and TRBJ2-7; 8 bases are a match to TRBD2. The CDR3 runs 15 residues. Germline values: CDR1 SNHLY, CDR2 FYNNEI. The ends lost 6 bases at V and 4 bases at J; junction bases unmatched: 11. CDR3 coding DNA: TGTGCCAGCAGCTACAAACGGGGGGGGAGTTACGAGCAGTACTTC. The encoded protein is CASSYKRGGSYEQYF.

This chain links TRBV9 with TRBJ2-5, with no clear D. CDR1 is SGDLS, CDR2 YYNGEE, per germline. V was clipped by 3 bases and J by 1 base, with 13 bases between them. This CDR3 has 15 amino acids. CDR3 nucleotide sequence: TGTGCCAGCAGCGAGACCCCCAGGTCCCAAGAGACCCAGTACTTC. It encodes CASSETPRSQETQYF.

J is TRBJ1-6 and V is TRBV30, with 11 bases aligning to TRBD1. CDR1 and CDR2 (germline): GTSNPN, SVGIG (reference sequence). The V and J ends lost 0 bases and 5 bases, in that order; junction bases with no gene match: 3. This CDR3 region has 16 residues. The CDR3 here is CAWSVRDRGDNSPLHF. The CDR3 DNA follows: TGTGCCTGGAGTGTTCGGGACAGGGGGGATAATTCACCCCTCCACTTT.

The chain combines TRBV24-1 with TRBJ1-5; D is uncertain. The length of the CDR3 is 14 residues. Germline assignment: CDR1 KGHDR and CDR2 SFDVKD. V was cut by 4 bases and J by 5 bases, with 11 bases left in between. The CDR3 nucleotides are TGTGCCACCAGTGACGGGGTTCGCGATCAGCCCCAGCATTTT. Translated: CATSDGVRDQPQHF.

The CDR3 bases are TGTGCCAGTAGTAGAGCAGGGGAGTATCAGCCCCAGCATTTT. Translated, it gives CASSRAGEYQPQHF. The chain links TRBV19 to TRBJ1-5; TRBD1 is a possible D gene (6 bases). Trimming took off 4 bases at V and 5 bases at J, with 12 bases between the two ends. This CDR3 is 14 amino acids long. Germline CDR1 LNHDA, CDR2 SQIVND (reference sequence).

This chain joins TRBV9 and TRBJ2-2, with 8 bases matching TRBD1. The CDR3 consists of 16 residues. V dropped 0 bases and J dropped 3; count of bases not matched to a gene: 4. The V gene's germline CDR1 is SGDLS and CDR2 YYNGEE. The CDR3 bases are TGTGCCAGCAGCGTAGCCAGGGGGCCGGACACCGGGGAGCTGTTTTTT. Residues: CASSVARGPDTGELFF.

The V gene is TRBV6-2 or TRBV6-3, the J gene TRBJ1-5, with D possibly matching TRBD1 (6 bases). The CDR3 length is 16 residues. The germline CDR1 and CDR2 sequences are MNHEY and SVGEGT. V was pared by 6 bases and J by 7 bases, with 22 bases between. This CDR3 is CASSVTVTGWTQPQHF. The CDR3 DNA follows: TGTGCCAGCAGCGTGACCGTGACAGGATGGACGCAGCCCCAGCATTTT.

The rearrangement joins TRBV6-2 or TRBV6-3 to TRBJ1-2; D possibly corresponds to TRBD1 (6 bases). CDR3 length: 16 residues. CDR1 and CDR2 from the germline V gene are MNHEY and SVGEGT. Trimming stripped 5 bases from V and 4 bases from J, with 20 bases between. The DNA for the CDR3 is TGTGCCAGCAGTCCACCGTTACAGGGCACCTTCTATGGCTACACCTTC. Its translation is CASSPPLQGTFYGYTF.

The J gene is TRBJ2-7, the V gene TRBV6-5; D is possibly TRBD2 (6 bases). V was cut by 7 bases and J by 0 bases, with 7 bases left in between. This CDR3 comprises 12 residues. In germline, CDR1 is MNHEY, CDR2 SVGAGI. The CDR3 spells CASMGGSYEQYF. CDR3 DNA sequence: TGTGCCAGCATGGGGGGCTCCTACGAGCAGTACTTC.

The chain carries TRBV27 and TRBJ2-1; weak D call: TRBD1 (6 bases). Trimming shortened V by 3 bases and J by 3 bases, and 12 bases separated the two germline ends. The CDR3 runs 15 residues. Germline CDR1 is MNHEY and CDR2 is SMNVEV (reference sequence). CDR3 nucleotides: TGTGCCAGCAGTTTGAGGCAGGGGATCTACAATGAGCAGTTCTTC. It translates to CASSLRQGIYNEQFF.

The CDR3 nucleotides are TGTGCCAGCTCACCTTTTTTCACGGGGGATCAAAAACAAAGCTCCTACGAGCAGTACTTC. It translates to CASSPFFTGDQKQSSYEQYF. This sequence joins TRBV18 and TRBJ2-7; D possibly corresponds to TRBD2 (6 bases). CDR3 length: 20 amino acids. Per the germline V gene, CDR1 is KGHSH and CDR2 is LQKENI. Trimming shortened V by 3 bases and J by 0 bases, and 27 bases separated the two germline ends. Full variable domain (rest looked up from reference TRBV18 and TRBJ2-7): NAGVMQNPRHLVRRRGQEARLRCSPMKGHSHVYWYRQLPEEGLKFMVYLQKENIIDESGMPKERFSAEFPKEGPSILRIQQVVRGDSAAYFCASSPFFTGDQKQSSYEQYFGPGTRLTVT.

The V gene is TRBV10-2, the J gene TRBJ2-7; 11 nucleotides agree with TRBD2. CDR1 is WSHSY, CDR2 SAAADI, per germline. V lost 7 bases to trimming and J lost 4 bases; unmatched junction nucleotides: 9. The CDR3 is made up of 15 amino acids. In DNA, the CDR3 is TGCGCCAGCAAAATAGCGGGAGGGGAATTTTACGAGCAGTACTTC. As protein: CASKIAGGEFYEQYF.

V is TRBV7-2 and J is TRBJ2-1; D is ambiguous. This CDR3 has 13 residues. The V end lost 2 bases, the J end lost 3 bases, and 5 bases lay between the germline ends. Germline CDR1 and CDR2: SGHTA and FQGNSA. In nucleotides, the CDR3 is TGTGCCAGCAGCTTATTCGGCTACAATGAGCAGTTCTTC. Translation: CASSLFGYNEQFF.

The chain has TRBV9 and TRBJ1-5; 8 bases agree with TRBD1. This CDR3 is built from 15 residues. The V gene end was trimmed by 3 bases and the J gene end by 4 bases; junction bases not matched to a gene: 6. Germline V gene sequence: CDR1 SGDLS, CDR2 YYNGEE. The CDR3 reads CASSATGDGNQPQHF. In DNA, the CDR3 is TGTGCCAGCAGCGCGACAGGGGATGGGAATCAGCCCCAGCATTTT.

This rearrangement joins TRBV6-5 to TRBJ1-2, with 7 bases identical to TRBD1. The V segment lost 3 bases and the J segment 5 bases; nucleotides outside the gene matches: 6. The CDR3 runs 14 residues. Looked up from germline, CDR1 is MNHEY and CDR2 is SVGAGI. The CDR3 DNA reads TGTGCCAGCAGTTATACAGGGGTGGAGTATGGCTACACCTTC. Amino acid sequence: CASSYTGVEYGYTF.

CDR3: CASSLKALVLAGELFF. The CDR3 DNA reads as TGTGCCAGCAGCTTAAAAGCCCTAGTATTAGCCGGGGAGCTGTTTTTT. This chain links TRBV7-8 with TRBJ2-2; D is undetermined. With 2 bases removed from V and 6 bases from J, the gap between germline ends came to 16 bases. CDR1 and CDR2 from the germline V gene are SGHVS and FQNEAQ. This CDR3 has 16 residues.

The V call is TRBV18, the J call TRBJ1-1, with 7 bases identical to TRBD1. Per germline, CDR1 KGHSH and CDR2 LQKENI. With 3 bases clipped from V and 6 bases from J, the junction kept 7 bases outside the gene matches. The CDR3 consists of 14 residues. In nucleotides, the CDR3 is TGTGCCAGCTCACCCCCCTTACAGGGGTCTGAAGCTTTCTTT. Translation: CASSPPLQGSEAFF. The whole variable domain, filled in from reference TRBV18 and TRBJ1-1, reads NAGVMQNPRHLVRRRGQEARLRCSPMKGHSHVYWYRQLPEEGLKFMVYLQKENIIDESGMPKERFSAEFPKEGPSILRIQQVVRGDSAAYFCASSPPLQGSEAFFGQGTRLTVV.

The sample holds one count of this clone. The chain joins TRBV7-2 to TRBJ2-2, with 7 bases fitting TRBD2. Germline V CDR1 and CDR2: SGHTA, FQGNSA. The CDR3 loop spans 16 amino acids. The V and J ends lost 5 bases and 2 bases, in that order; junction bases with no gene match: 8. CDR3 DNA: TGTGCCAGCAGCCGGTACGGGGGGTTTAACACCGGGGAGCTGTTTTTT. Translation gives CASSRYGGFNTGELFF.

This chain connects TRBV3-1 (or the pseudogene TRBV3-2) to TRBJ2-3, with a weak D call TRBD1 (6 bases). From germline, CDR1 is LGHDT and CDR2 YNNKEL (reference sequence). CDR3 size: 14 residues. The V end lost 4 bases, the J end lost 3 bases, and 11 bases lay between the germline ends. CDR3 amino acids: CASSRGLTTDTQYF. CDR3 in DNA: TGTGCCAGCAGCCGGGGGCTAACGACAGATACGCAGTATTTT.

The chain joins TRBV7-9 to TRBJ2-7, with D possibly TRBD2 on 5 matching bases. Germline values: CDR1 SEHNR, CDR2 FQNEAQ (reference sequence). The V gene lost 5 bases and the J gene lost 2 bases, with 13 bases spanning the gap. This CDR3 region has 14 residues. This CDR3 reads CASSQTLVPYEQYF. The CDR3 DNA sequence: TGTGCCAGCAGCCAGACACTAGTTCCCTACGAGCAGTACTTC.

This clone was observed a single time. The chain links TRBV19 to TRBJ2-7, with 11 nucleotides matching TRBD2. The CDR3 has 16 residues. V gave up 10 bases and J gave up 4 bases; unmatched junction bases: 15. Germline V gene data show CDR1 as LNHDA and CDR2 as SQIVND (reference sequence). This chain's CDR3 is CATSPKLAGVVYEQYF. The CDR3 coding sequence is TGTGCCACTTCCCCAAAACTAGCGGGAGTTGTTTACGAGCAGTACTTC.